Detailed here is one TCR beta chain. Its antigen target is currently unknown. The record has no base qualities; no much larger clone is one base away. Reading from cysteine to phenylalanine, the CDR3 counts 14 amino acids. The entry retains the CDR3 DNA only, 42 bases that are in frame from base 1. Ends trimmed: V by 4 bases, J by 6 bases; bases unmatched to a gene: 11. Taken from the germline V gene, the CDR1 and CDR2 loops are SQVTM and ANQGSEA. The data belong to a study of blood T cell repertoires in COVID-19 (dated by TCRdb to the early 2020s). Describing the broader study: Samples covering the acute and convalescent phases of COVID-19 were provided by collaborators in the United States, Italy and Spain. Samples came from the ongoing ImmuneRACE study (first 160 participants) plus 1,254 subjects from 6 global collaborators. Nearly every sample came with metadata listing a de-identified subject ID, COVID-19 status, age in years and sex. Where available, HLA class I and class II types were taken from metadata supplied by the sample provider and were not determined by assay-based typing. Subjects who had been exposed to COVID-19, were actively infected with it, or had recovered from it provided the deeply sampled blood TCRbeta repertoires that made up the dataset. The material from the prospective study consisted of cDNA or gDNA derived from T cells, B-cell-depleted T cells, or PBMCs. The repertoires were made available in a free public database intended to serve as a resource for research on the immune response to SARS-CoV-2. Paper-wide results and their limitations: How much clinical and demographic metadata was included differed by source and by participant, and the metadata was provided uncurated.

TCRbeta CDR3 regions were amplified from genomic DNA by means of the immunoSEQ Assay, a bias-controlled multiplex PCR. The original pipeline was this. Nucleated cell counts per sample were estimated from amplification of reference gene primers within the assay. To quantify the absolute abundance of each unique TCRbeta CDR3 rearrangement, sequence reads were collapsed and filtered. For each sample, productive Simpson clonality was calculated by taking the square root of Simpson's diversity index across productive rearrangements. Drawn from immuneACCESS, this table holds only the in-frame rearrangements with V and J called that TCRdb kept. Clones are partly lost; checked studies trace under half to an unresolved V gene and leave the rest unexplained. V and J calls and clone size follow that table, whereas D and trimming were derived from the DNA. This sample has about 310,000 clones in its table, and 80% to 90% of those were observed once. 8.5% to 10% of the sample is taken by the ten largest.

Enrolling through a virtual design, the prospective study's participants ranged in age from roughly 18 to 90 years and lived across roughly 24 United States geographic areas. In the prospective study, participants were assigned to cohorts based on the clinical history participants reported in a screening survey and a study questionnaire. ImmuneRACE Cohort 3 recovered participants were defined by two consecutive negative NP/OP PCR tests, healthcare professional clearance, or symptom resolution. Each participant in the prospective study had whole blood, serum and a nasopharyngeal or oropharyngeal swab collected by mobile phlebotomists. Additional blood draws and questionnaires over an approximately two-month period could optionally be provided by prospective study participants. Blood samples from the prospective study were shipped frozen or at room temperature prior to DNA extraction.

The TCR originated in a woman between 18 and 29 years old who had recovered from COVID-19. This receptor chain uses TRBV29-1 and TRBJ2-7; TRBD1 matches 8 bases in the middle. The sample comprised PBMCs or T cells enriched from blood (not recorded which). CDR3 protein: CSVGGQGRVSEQYF. DNA sequence: TGCAGCGTTGGTGGACAGGGAAGGGTTAGCGAGCAGTACTTC.